This T cell receptor beta chain derives from a study of response to subunit inactivated influenza vaccine. TCRdb independently ran MiXCR on the RT-PCR reads; one entry per CDR3 protein. The sample records 750,000 to 850,000 distinct CDR3 sequences, less than 20% being singletons. This clonotype was seen more than once but under ten times. The antigen is undetermined. Study results and caveats: Every seasonal influenza vaccination brings in few new T cells, the authors suggested.

Germline CDR1 is LGHNA and CDR2 is YNFKEQ. This CDR3 is built from 16 residues. V dropped 1 base and J dropped 1 base, with 10 bases sitting between them. The chain carries TRBV4-2 and TRBJ2-2; no definite D call. Source: PBMCs from blood, taken more than 4 days after vaccination. This receptor was obtained from a man in his fifties or sixties who received an inactivated influenza vaccine. CDR3 amino acids: CASSQGGRVNTGELFF. The CDR3 DNA reads TGTGCCAGCAGCCAAGGGGGTCGAGTGAACACCGGGGAGCTGTTTTTT.